A single TCR beta chain is shown here with its context. Its antigen is not identified. PCR amplification relied on 60 Vbeta primers (plus 13 Jbeta primers). TCRdb's copy holds only in-frame clones and misses some; the assay was immunoSEQ multiplex PCR. The repertoire holds about 100,000 clones, with around 76% as singletons. This sample stems from a study of cytomegalovirus exposure and HLA in healthy donors. Overall study: Most donors, just over 80% of approximately 400 genotyped, fell in the Caucasian-associated ancestry cluster. Study-level points and caveats: A list of more than 150 TCR beta chains associated with cytomegalovirus was given. Productive status was seen about 90% or about 30% of the time for most TCR beta V segments in an earlier analysis. Presence/absence analyses treated sequencing depth as roughly uniform across donors.

V lost 1 base and J lost 1, with 10 bases in between. Germline values: CDR1 SGHTA, CDR2 FQGTGA. The CDR3 is made up of 15 amino acids. The V gene is TRBV7-3, the J gene TRBJ1-1; D might be TRBD1 (5 bases). The sample consisted of PBMCs. The TCR originated in a woman between 45 and 60 years old in good health and CMV-seropositive. CDR3 region: CASSLIRQQNTEAFF. The CDR3 coding sequence is TGTGCCAGCAGCTTAATCCGACAGCAGAACACTGAAGCTTTCTTT. The variable domain in full, with the rest retrieved from reference TRBV7-3 and TRBJ1-1, is GAGVSQTPSNKVTEKGKYVELRCDPISGHTALYWYRQSLGQGPEFLIYFQGTGAADDSGLPNDRFFAVRPEGSVSTLKIQRTERGDSAVYLCASSLIRQQNTEAFFGQGTRLTVV.